This T cell receptor beta chain was sequenced for a study of cytomegalovirus exposure and HLA in healthy donors. Findings and caveats of the study: For presence/absence analyses, sequencing depth was assumed to be roughly uniform across donors.

A note on this clone: Its antigen is currently unknown.

V dropped 4 bases and J dropped 0 bases, with 29 bases sitting between them. The CDR3 totals 21 residues. Primers: 60 Vbeta forward and 13 Jbeta reverse. Method: immunoSEQ multiplex PCR; TCRdb's copy keeps in-frame clones and lacks some. The sample consists of roughly 140,000 clones, roughly 80% of them appearing once. This TCR derives from a boy aged 2 to 9 in good health and CMV-seronegative. The chain employs TRBV5-3 and TRBJ1-5; a weak D match, TRBD1 (5 bases). TRBV5-3 is reported as an ORF; its role is uncertain. The specimen was PBMCs. CDR3 sequence (DNA): TGTGCCAGAAGCCTTCTCCGGGGGGACCTACCCCGAAGAGATAGCAATCAGCCCCAGCATTTT. Translating it yields CARSLLRGDLPRRDSNQPQHF.